The rows below give T cell receptor beta chains drawn from one sample of a study of PD-1 blockade in classical Hodgkin lymphoma. Libraries were prepared by immunoSEQ multiplex PCR; TCRdb keeps only in-frame clonotypes and omits some of them. Here the sample spans roughly 68,000 clones, about 94% being singletons. Specimen: peripheral blood mononuclear cells (PBMCs). Receptors were obtained from a human donor with classical Hodgkin lymphoma. Each CDR3 is given with its conserved first and last residue. A D gene is named only where the DNA matches it firmly. Expanded clones get a size class; other rows say once, few or many, or leave the size out.

-	TRBV30	-	TRBJ2-1	TGTGCCTGGAGTGCAAAGGAGCAGTTCTTC	CAWSAKEQFF
TRBD1	TRBV5-1	once	TRBJ2-7	TGCGCCAGCAACGACAGGGGGCGAGGCGAGCAGTACTTC	CASNDRGRGEQYF
TRBD1	TRBV5-1	-	TRBJ2-7	TGCGCCAGCAGCTTAGGGACAGGGCCGTCCTACGAGCAGTACTTC	CASSLGTGPSYEQYF
-	TRBV28	-	TRBJ1-5	TGTGCCAGCAGTTTGGGCCCCCAGGGAAGCAATCAGCCCCAGCATTTT	CASSLGPQGSNQPQHF
TRBD2	TRBV11-3	once	TRBJ2-5	TGTGCCAGCAGCCTTAGCGGGGGGGCCGGACAAGAGACCCAGTACTTC	CASSLSGGAGQETQYF
-	TRBV20-1	-	TRBJ2-7	TGCAGTGCGAGGATCCCCTACGAGCAGTACTTC	CSARIPYEQYF
-	TRBV9	-	TRBJ1-5	TGTGCCAGCAGCGTTGATGAGGATCAGCCCCAGCATTTT	CASSVDEDQPQHF
-	TRBV6-6	-	TRBJ2-7	TGTGCCAGCAGCACCGGGGCCTCCTACGAGCAGTACTTC	CASSTGASYEQYF
TRBD2	TRBV30	once	TRBJ2-3	TGTGCCTGGCAAACCCCGGGACTAGCGGAGTCCACAGATACGCAGTATTTT	CAWQTPGLAESTDTQYF
TRBD1	TRBV4-1	-	TRBJ2-7	TGCGCCAGCAGCCAAGGACAGGGGGCCTACGAGCAGTACTTC	CASSQGQGAYEQYF
-	TRBV27	-	TRBJ1-4	TGTGCCAGCAGTTTACGCAGGGATAGTGAAAAACTGTTTTTT	CASSLRRDSEKLFF
-	TRBV7-2	-	TRBJ1-1	TGTGCCAGCAGCTTACACAGGGCTACGAACACTGAAGCTTTCTTT	CASSLHRATNTEAFF
-	TRBV28	-	TRBJ2-5	TGTGCCAGCAGTTTGTACAGGGCGGGCGAGACCCAGTACTTC	CASSLYRAGETQYF
TRBD1	TRBV2	-	TRBJ1-2	TGTGCCAGCAGTGAAAAGGTGGGACAGGGGACCTATGGCTACACCTTC	CASSEKVGQGTYGYTF
-	TRBV11-2	-	TRBJ2-5	TGTGCCAGCAGCTTAGACCAAGAGACCCAGTACTTC	CASSLDQETQYF
-	TRBV18	once	TRBJ2-3	TGTGCCAGCTCACGAGTGGGGCGGAGCACAGATACGCAGTATTTT	CASSRVGRSTDTQYF
TRBD1	TRBV7-2	-	TRBJ2-7	TGTGCCAGCAGCCCGGGACAGGTGACCTACGAGCAGTACTTC	CASSPGQVTYEQYF
-	TRBV6-6	-	TRBJ1-3	TGTGCCAGCAGCCTCGGAAACACCATATATTTT	CASSLGNTIYF
TRBD2	TRBV7-2	-	TRBJ2-3	TGTGCCAGCAGCTTAGGGGTAGCGGGATGGGGGCCAGATACGCAGTATTTT	CASSLGVAGWGPDTQYF
-	TRBV5-4	-	TRBJ1-3	TGTGCCAGCAGCTTAAGGGGGGAAAACACCATATATTTT	CASSLRGENTIYF
-	TRBV5-6	once	TRBJ1-1	TGTGCCAGCACCCAAACCTTGACGGGGAACACTGAAGCTTTCTTT	CASTQTLTGNTEAFF
-	TRBV28	-	TRBJ1-2	TGTGCCAGCAGTCGACCCGCTTATGGCTACACCTTC	CASSRPAYGYTF
-	TRBV5-4	-	TRBJ2-1	TGTGCCAGCAGCTCCGTAGCGGTTAGCTCCTACAATGAGCAGTTCTTC	CASSSVAVSSYNEQFF
-	TRBV19	-	TRBJ2-5	TGTGCCAGTAGTATGCAAGGCGGACAGTCGGGGACCCAGTACTTC	CASSMQGGQSGTQYF
TRBD1	TRBV6-5	-	TRBJ2-7	TGTGCCAGCAGTTACTCGAGTGGTGGGACAGCCTACGAGCAGTACTTC	CASSYSSGGTAYEQYF
-	TRBV6-5	-	TRBJ1-2	TGTGCCAGCAGTCGGAGTACCGACTATGGCTACACCTTC	CASSRSTDYGYTF
-	TRBV7-2	-	TRBJ2-5	TGTGCCAGCAGCCTCCAAGGGGGGACCCAGTACTTC	CASSLQGGTQYF
-	TRBV5-6	-	TRBJ1-1	TGTGCCAGCAAATGGGCGGCGGCTGACACTGAAGCTTTCTTT	CASKWAAADTEAFF
-	TRBV7-2	-	TRBJ1-5	TGTGCCAGCAGCCAGCTCGGGCAGGGGAAGGGTCGGCAGCCCCAGCATTTT	CASSQLGQGKGRQPQHF
TRBD2	TRBV10-3	-	TRBJ2-3	TGTGCCATCAGCCACCGGGGACTAGCGATATGGGCAGATACGCAGTATTTT	CAISHRGLAIWADTQYF
-	TRBV16	-	TRBJ1-3	TGTGCCAGCAGCCAATCGGCAGGCCTAAACACCATATATTTT	CASSQSAGLNTIYF
-	TRBV12-5	-	TRBJ2-5	TGTGCTAGTGGTTTGCAGGGGTGGGGGACCCAGTACTTC	CASGLQGWGTQYF
-	TRBV2	-	TRBJ1-1	TGTGCCAGCATAAACAGGGAGGCGACCACTGAAGCTTTCTTT	CASINREATTEAFF
-	TRBV4-3	-	TRBJ1-1	TGCGCCAGCAGCCAGGGGAACTGGGTCACTGAAGCTTTCTTT	CASSQGNWVTEAFF
-	TRBV7-8	-	TRBJ2-7	TGTGCCAGCAGCACTACCTACGAGCAGTACTTC	CASSTTYEQYF
-	TRBV9	-	TRBJ2-7	TGTGCCAGCAGCCATTCCAGCGGTTCCCTTAATTACGAGCAGTACTTC	CASSHSSGSLNYEQYF
-	TRBV5-1	-	TRBJ2-1	TGCGCCAGCAGCTTGCGGTCGGGATCGTACAATGAGCAGTTCTTC	CASSLRSGSYNEQFF
-	TRBV30	-	TRBJ1-1	TGTGCCTGGAGTGTACGGGGTAGCACTGAAGCTTTCTTT	CAWSVRGSTEAFF
-	TRBV23-1	-	TRBJ2-7	TGCGCCAGCAGTCCCCCTGAGATACCGGGGACGGTTTGCTACGAGCAGTACTTC	CASSPPEIPGTVCYEQYF
-	TRBV5-6	-	TRBJ2-1	TGTGCCAGCAGCTTTCCCCCTCAGGTAAATGAGCAGTTCTTC	CASSFPPQVNEQFF
-	TRBV10-3	-	TRBJ1-4	TGTGCCATCAGTGAGTCTGATGAAAAACTGTTTTTT	CAISESDEKLFF
-	TRBV5-1	-	TRBJ1-3	TGCGCCAGCAGCTTGGATCGAAACACCATATATTTT	CASSLDRNTIYF
TRBD1	TRBV6-1	-	TRBJ2-3	TGTGCCAGCAGTGAACGGGACAGGGGGGATACGCAGTATTTT	CASSERDRGDTQYF
TRBD2	TRBV9	once	TRBJ2-1	TGTGCCAGCAGCATTACTAGCGGGGTTTACAATGAGCAGTTCTTC	CASSITSGVYNEQFF
TRBD2	TRBV10-3	-	TRBJ2-2	TGTGCCATCAGCCCTAGCGGGAGGGCGGGGACCGGGGAGCTGTTTTTT	CAISPSGRAGTGELFF
-	TRBV9	-	TRBJ2-7	TGTGCCAGCAGCGGGGGAACCGTGGGGGCCTACGAGCAGTACTTC	CASSGGTVGAYEQYF